This TCR beta chain was recovered during a study of beta chain features in type 1 diabetes. In the study overall: There were about 110,000,000 sorted cells examined across all samples.

The authors reverse transcribed all of the isolated RNA, so sequencing captured expressed TCRB transcripts. Method: immunoSEQ multiplex PCR; TCRdb's copy keeps in-frame clones and lacks some. The sample records about 140,000 clones, around 7% being singletons. Study-level points and caveats: All four CD4+ subsets of Type 1 diabetes patients contained TCRB CDR3s that were moderately but significantly shorter. Whether TCRB rearrangement is influenced by HLA type went unresolved here.

This clone has a handful of counts. Its antigen is as yet unknown. The V gene's germline CDR1 is MDHEN and CDR2 SYDVKM. The CDR3 loop spans 15 amino acids. With V trimmed by 5 bases and J by 5 bases, 6 bases remained unmatched. The material sequenced was central memory CD4+ T cells from blood. The source of this sequence is a young woman in good health. The J gene is TRBJ2-1, the V gene TRBV28, with TRBD2 matching over 10 bases. This CDR3 reads CASSLTSGVNNEQFF. The CDR3 nucleotides read TGTGCCAGCAGTCTTACTAGCGGGGTCAACAATGAGCAGTTCTTC.